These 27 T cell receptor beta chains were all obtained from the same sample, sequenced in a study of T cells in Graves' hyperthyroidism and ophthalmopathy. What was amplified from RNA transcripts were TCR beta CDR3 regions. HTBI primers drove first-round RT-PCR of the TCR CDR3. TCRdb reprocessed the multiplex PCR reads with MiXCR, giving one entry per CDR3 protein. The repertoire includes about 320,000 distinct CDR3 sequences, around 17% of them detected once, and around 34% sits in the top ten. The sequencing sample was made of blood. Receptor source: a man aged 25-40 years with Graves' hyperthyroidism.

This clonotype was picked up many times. CDR3 amino acids: CASSLPLETQYF. The CDR3 coding sequence is TGTGCCAGCAGCTTACCGTTGGAGACCCAGTACTTC. The chain recombines TRBV7-9 with TRBJ2-5, with D unclear. Trimming left V 2 bases short and J 5 bases short, with 6 bases between. The CDR3 contains 12 residues. The germline V gene encodes CDR1 SEHNR and CDR2 FQNEAQ (reference sequence).

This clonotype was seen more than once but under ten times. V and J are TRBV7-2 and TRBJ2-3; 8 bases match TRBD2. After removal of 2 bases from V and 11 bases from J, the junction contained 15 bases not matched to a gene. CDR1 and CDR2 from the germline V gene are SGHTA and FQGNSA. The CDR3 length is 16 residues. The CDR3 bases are TGTGCCAGCAGCTTAAGTTCGGCGGGAGGTGGATTCGGGCAGTATTTT. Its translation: CASSLSSAGGGFGQYF.

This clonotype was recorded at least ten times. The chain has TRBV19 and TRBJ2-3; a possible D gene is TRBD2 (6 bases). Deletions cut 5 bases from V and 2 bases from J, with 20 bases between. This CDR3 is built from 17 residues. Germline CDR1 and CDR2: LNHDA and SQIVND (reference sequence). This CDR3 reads CASSPSPGLRSTDTQYF. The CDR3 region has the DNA TGTGCCAGTAGTCCTAGCCCGGGACTCCGATCCACAGATACGCAGTATTTT.

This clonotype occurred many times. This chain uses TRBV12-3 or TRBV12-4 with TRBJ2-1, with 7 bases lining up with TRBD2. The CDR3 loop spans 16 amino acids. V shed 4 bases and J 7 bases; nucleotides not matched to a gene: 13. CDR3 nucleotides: TGTGCCAGCAGTTCCTATTCGGCGGGAGTAGGGAATGAGCAGTTCTTC. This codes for CASSSYSAGVGNEQFF.

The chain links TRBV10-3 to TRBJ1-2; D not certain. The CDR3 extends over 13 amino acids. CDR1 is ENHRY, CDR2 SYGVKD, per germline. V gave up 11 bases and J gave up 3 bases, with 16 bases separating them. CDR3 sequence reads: CASKAGVDYGYTF. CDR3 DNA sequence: TGTGCCTCCAAGGCAGGAGTAGACTATGGCTACACCTTC.

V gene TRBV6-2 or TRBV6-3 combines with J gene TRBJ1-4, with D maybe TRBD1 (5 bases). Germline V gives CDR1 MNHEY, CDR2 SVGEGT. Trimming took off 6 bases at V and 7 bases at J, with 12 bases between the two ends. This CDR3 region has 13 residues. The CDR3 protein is CASRGLQSEKLFF. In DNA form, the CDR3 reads TGTGCCAGCAGGGGGCTACAGAGTGAAAAACTGTTTTTT.

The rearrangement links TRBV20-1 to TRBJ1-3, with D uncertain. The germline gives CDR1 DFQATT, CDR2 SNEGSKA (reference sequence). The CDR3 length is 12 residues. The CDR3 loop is CSLPGRGNTIYF. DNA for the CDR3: TGCAGCCTCCCGGGCCGGGGAAACACCATATATTTT.

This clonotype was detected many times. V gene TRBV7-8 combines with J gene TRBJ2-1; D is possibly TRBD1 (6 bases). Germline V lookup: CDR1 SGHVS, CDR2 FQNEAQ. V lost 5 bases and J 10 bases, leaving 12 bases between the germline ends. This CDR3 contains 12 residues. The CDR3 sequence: CASSALRGEQFF. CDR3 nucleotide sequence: TGTGCCAGCAGCGCTCTAAGGGGGGAGCAGTTCTTC.

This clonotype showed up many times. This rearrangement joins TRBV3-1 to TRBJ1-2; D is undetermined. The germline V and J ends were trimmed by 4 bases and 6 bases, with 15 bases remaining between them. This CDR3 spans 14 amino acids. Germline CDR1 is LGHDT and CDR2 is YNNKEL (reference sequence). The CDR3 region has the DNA TGTGCCAGCAGCCCTGGACGGATCCTACATGGCTACACCTTC. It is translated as CASSPGRILHGYTF.

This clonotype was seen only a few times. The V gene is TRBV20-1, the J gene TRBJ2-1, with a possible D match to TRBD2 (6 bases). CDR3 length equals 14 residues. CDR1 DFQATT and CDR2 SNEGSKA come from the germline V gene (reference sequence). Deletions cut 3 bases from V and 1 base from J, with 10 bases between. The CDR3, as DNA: TGCAGTGCTAGCTACGGGAGTTCCTACAATGAGCAGTTCTTC. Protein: CSASYGSSYNEQFF.

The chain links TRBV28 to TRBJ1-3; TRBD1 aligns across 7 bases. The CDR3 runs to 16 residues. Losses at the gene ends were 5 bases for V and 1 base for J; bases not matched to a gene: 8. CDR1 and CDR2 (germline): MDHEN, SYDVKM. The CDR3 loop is CASSPRQGKSGNTIYF. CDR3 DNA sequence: TGTGCCAGCAGTCCTCGACAGGGAAAATCTGGAAACACCATATATTTT.

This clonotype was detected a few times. CDR3 sequence: CASSHSVASGYEQYF. The CDR3 nucleotides are TGTGCCAGCAGCCACTCTGTCGCTAGCGGCTACGAGCAGTACTTC. The chain links TRBV3-1 to TRBJ2-7; 7 nucleotides match TRBD2. After removal of 3 bases from V and 3 bases from J, the junction contained 8 bases not matched to a gene. Germline CDR1 is LGHDT and CDR2 is YNNKEL (reference sequence). The CDR3 contains 15 residues.

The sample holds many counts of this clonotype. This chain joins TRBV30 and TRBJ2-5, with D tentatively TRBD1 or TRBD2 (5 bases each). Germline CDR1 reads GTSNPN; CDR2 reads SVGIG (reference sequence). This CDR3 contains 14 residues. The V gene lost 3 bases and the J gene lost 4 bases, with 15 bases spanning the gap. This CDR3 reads CAWSRTPGRETQYF. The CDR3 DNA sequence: TGTGCCTGGAGCCGGACACCGGGGAGAGAGACCCAGTACTTC.

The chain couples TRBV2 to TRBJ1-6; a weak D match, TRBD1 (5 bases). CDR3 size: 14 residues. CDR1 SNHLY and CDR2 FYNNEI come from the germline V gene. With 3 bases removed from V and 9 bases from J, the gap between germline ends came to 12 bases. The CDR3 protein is CASSERQGGSPLHF. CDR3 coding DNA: TGTGCCAGCAGTGAGCGGCAGGGTGGTTCACCCCTCCACTTT.

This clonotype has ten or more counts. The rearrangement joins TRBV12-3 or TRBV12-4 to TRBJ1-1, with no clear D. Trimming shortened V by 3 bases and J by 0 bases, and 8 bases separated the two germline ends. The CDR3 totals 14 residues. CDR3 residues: CASSFPPMNTEAFF. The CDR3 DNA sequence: TGTGCCAGCAGTTTTCCGCCCATGAACACTGAAGCTTTCTTT.

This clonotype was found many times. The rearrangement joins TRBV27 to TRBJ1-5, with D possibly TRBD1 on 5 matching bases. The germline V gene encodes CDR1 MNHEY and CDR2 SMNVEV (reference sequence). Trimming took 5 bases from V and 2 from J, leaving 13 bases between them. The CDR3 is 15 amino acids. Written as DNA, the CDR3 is TGTGCCAGCAGTGCGCTTGGGGGGGGCAATCAGCCCCAGCATTTT. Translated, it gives CASSALGGGNQPQHF.

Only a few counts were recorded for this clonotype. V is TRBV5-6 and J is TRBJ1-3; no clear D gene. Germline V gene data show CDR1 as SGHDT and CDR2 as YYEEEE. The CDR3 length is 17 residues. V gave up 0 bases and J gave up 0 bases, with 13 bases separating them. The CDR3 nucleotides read TGTGCCAGCAGCTTGGTAGGCCTACAGAGCTCTGGAAACACCATATATTTT. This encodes CASSLVGLQSSGNTIYF.

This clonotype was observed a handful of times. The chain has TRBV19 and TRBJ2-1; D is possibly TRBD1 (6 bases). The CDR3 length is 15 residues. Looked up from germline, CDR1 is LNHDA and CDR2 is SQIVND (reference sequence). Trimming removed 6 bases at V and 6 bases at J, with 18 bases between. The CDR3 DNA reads TGTGCCAGTAGCCACCCCTCAATGGGGGCCAATGAGCAGTTCTTC. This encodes CASSHPSMGANEQFF.

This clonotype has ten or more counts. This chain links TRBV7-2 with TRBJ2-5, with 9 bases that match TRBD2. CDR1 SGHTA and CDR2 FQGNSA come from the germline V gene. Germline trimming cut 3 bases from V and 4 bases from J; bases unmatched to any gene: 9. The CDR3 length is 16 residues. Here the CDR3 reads CASSFNSGRGGETQYF. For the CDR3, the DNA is TGTGCCAGCAGCTTCAATAGCGGGAGAGGGGGAGAGACCCAGTACTTC.

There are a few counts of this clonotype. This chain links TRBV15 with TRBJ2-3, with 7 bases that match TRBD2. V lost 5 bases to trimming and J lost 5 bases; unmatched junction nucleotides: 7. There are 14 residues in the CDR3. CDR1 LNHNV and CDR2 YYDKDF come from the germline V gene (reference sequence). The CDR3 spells CATSRIAGLDTQYF. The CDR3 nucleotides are TGTGCCACCAGCCGAATAGCGGGCCTAGATACGCAGTATTTT.

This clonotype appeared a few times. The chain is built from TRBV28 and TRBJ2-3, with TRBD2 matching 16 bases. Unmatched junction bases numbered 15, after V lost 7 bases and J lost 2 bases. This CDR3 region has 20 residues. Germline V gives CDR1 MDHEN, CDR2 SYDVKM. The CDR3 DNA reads TGTGCCAGCACCGTGGGACTAGCGGGAGGGGGTCCCCTCCCCACAGATACGCAGTATTTT. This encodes CASTVGLAGGGPLPTDTQYF. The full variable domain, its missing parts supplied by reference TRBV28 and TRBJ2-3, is DVKVTQSSRYLVKRTGEKVFLECVQDMDHENMFWYRQDPGLGLRLIYFSYDVKMKEKGDIPEGYSVSREKKERFSLILESASTNQTSMYLCASTVGLAGGGPLPTDTQYFGPGTRLTVL.

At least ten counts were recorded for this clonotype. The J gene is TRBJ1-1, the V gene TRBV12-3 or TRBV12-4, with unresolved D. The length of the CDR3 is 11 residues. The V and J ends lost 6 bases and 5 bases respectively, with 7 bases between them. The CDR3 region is CASSFTTEAFF. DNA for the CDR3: TGTGCCAGCAGCTTTACGACTGAAGCTTTCTTT.

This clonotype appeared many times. CDR3 in DNA: TGTGCCAGCAGTCCCGGGACGTACGAGCAGTACTTC. Translating it yields CASSPGTYEQYF. This chain uses TRBV12-3 or TRBV12-4 with TRBJ2-7; either TRBD1 or TRBD2 may supply D (5 bases each). This CDR3 has 12 amino acids. V was trimmed by 5 bases and J by 4 bases, leaving 9 bases between them.

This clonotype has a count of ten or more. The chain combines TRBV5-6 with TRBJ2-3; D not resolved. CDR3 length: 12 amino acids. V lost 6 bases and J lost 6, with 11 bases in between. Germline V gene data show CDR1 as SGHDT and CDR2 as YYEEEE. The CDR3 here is CASTAQPDTQYF. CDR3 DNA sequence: TGTGCCAGCACAGCCCAACCGGATACGCAGTATTTT.

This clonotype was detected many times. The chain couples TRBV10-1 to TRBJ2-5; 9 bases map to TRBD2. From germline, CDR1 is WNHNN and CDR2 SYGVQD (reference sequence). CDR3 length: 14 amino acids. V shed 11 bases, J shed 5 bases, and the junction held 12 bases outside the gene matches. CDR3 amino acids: CARPRLAGRETQYF. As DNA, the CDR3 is TGCGCCCGCCCACGGCTAGCGGGAAGGGAGACCCAGTACTTC.

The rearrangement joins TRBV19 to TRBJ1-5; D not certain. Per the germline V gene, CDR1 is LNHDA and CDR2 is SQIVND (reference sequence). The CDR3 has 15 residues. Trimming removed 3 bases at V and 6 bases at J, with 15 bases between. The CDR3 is CASSMGPAPVQPQHF. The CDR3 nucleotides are TGTGCCAGTAGTATGGGCCCAGCTCCCGTTCAGCCCCAGCATTTT.

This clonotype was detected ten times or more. The CDR3 loop is CALDRVFRNTIYF. The CDR3 DNA is TGTGCCCTCGACAGGGTCTTCAGAAACACCATATATTTT. The gene calls are TRBV30 and TRBJ1-3; 7 nucleotides align to TRBD1. Losses at the gene ends were 8 bases for V and 5 bases for J; bases not matched to a gene: 9. Per the germline V gene, CDR1 is GTSNPN and CDR2 is SVGIG (reference sequence). CDR3 size: 13 residues. The full variable domain, in which reference TRBV30 and TRBJ1-3 provide the parts outside the CDR3, is SQTIHQWPATLVQPVGSPLSLECTVEGTSNPNLYWYRQAAGRGLQLLFYSVGIGQISSEVPQNLSASRPQDRQFILSSKKLLLSDSGFYLCALDRVFRNTIYFGEGSWLTVV.